The 32 T cell receptor beta chains given below trace back to one sample, sequenced in a study of human T cells and chemical hapten exposure. The time point was: patch test 1, 2 weeks after DPC sensitization. Treatment indicated: therapeutic diphenylcyclopropenone sensitization with weekly scalp DPC. A single record per CDR3 protein comes from TCRdb applying MiXCR to the RACE reads. The profile shows 150,000 to 200,000 distinct CDR3 sequences, roughly 14% of them singletons. This sample comprised whole blood, obtained in connection with sensitization to the hapten diphenylcyclopropenone (DPC). Receptors originate from a woman in her 30s with alopecia areata. Some clones in this sample may be carry-over from other donors' samples.

This chain connects TRBV7-2 to TRBJ2-5; D not resolved. Deletions cut 4 bases from V and 1 base from J, with 10 bases between. Germline CDR1 and CDR2: SGHTA and FQGNSA. The CDR3 runs 14 residues. The CDR3 DNA reads TGTGCCAGCAGCTCCAACACCTTCCAAGAGACCCAGTACTTC. This encodes CASSSNTFQETQYF.

The chain links TRBV20-1 to TRBJ2-2; D possibly corresponds to TRBD1 (6 bases). Trimming removed 2 bases at V and 4 bases at J, with 14 bases between. This CDR3 is 15 amino acids long. In germline, CDR1 is DFQATT, CDR2 SNEGSKA (reference sequence). CDR3 in amino acids: CSARPLRGSTGELFF. The DNA of the CDR3 is TGCAGTGCTAGACCCCTCAGGGGAAGCACCGGGGAGCTGTTTTTT.

This clonotype has ten or more counts. The chain joins TRBV7-3 to TRBJ1-1, with 7 positions matching TRBD1. This CDR3 contains 14 residues. Per the germline V gene, CDR1 is SGHTA and CDR2 is FQGTGA. Unmatched junction bases numbered 1, after V lost 2 bases and J lost 1 base. Here the CDR3 reads CASSLAGGNTEAFF. CDR3 bases: TGTGCCAGCAGCTTAGCAGGGGGGAACACTGAAGCTTTCTTT. Full variable domain (missing parts from reference TRBV7-3 and TRBJ1-1): GAGVSQTPSNKVTEKGKYVELRCDPISGHTALYWYRQSLGQGPEFLIYFQGTGAADDSGLPNDRFFAVRPEGSVSTLKIQRTERGDSAVYLCASSLAGGNTEAFFGQGTRLTVV.

This chain joins TRBV18 and TRBJ2-7; 10 bases line up with TRBD2. The CDR3 has 17 residues. CDR1 and CDR2 (germline): KGHSH, LQKENI. V lost 5 bases and J lost 0; bases outside the gene matches: 10. CDR3 coding DNA: TGTGCCAGCTCATCAGGGACCGGGACTAGCGACTCCTACGAGCAGTACTTC. This encodes CASSSGTGTSDSYEQYF.

Ten or more counts support this clonotype. The rearrangement joins TRBV12-3 or TRBV12-4 to TRBJ1-1; D is perhaps TRBD1 (5 bases). Between the trimmed V and J ends, which lost 4 bases and 10 bases, there was a span of 10 bases. This CDR3 has 11 residues. CDR3 nucleotides: TGTGCCAGCAGTTACTACGGGGGAGCTTTCTTT. This translates into CASSYYGGAFF.

The chain combines TRBV29-1 with TRBJ2-7; D perhaps matches TRBD1 (6 bases). The CDR3 has 14 residues. Looked up from germline, CDR1 is SQVTM and CDR2 is ANQGSEA. Trimming pared 7 bases from V and 3 bases from J, leaving 19 bases between. The CDR3 reads CSAVGARGYYEQYF. DNA for the CDR3: TGCAGCGCGGTTGGGGCCAGGGGATACTACGAGCAGTACTTC.

V and J are TRBV29-1 and TRBJ1-2; TRBD1 agrees at 7 bases. CDR1 and CDR2 from the germline V gene are SQVTM and ANQGSEA. V trimming: 3 bases; J trimming: 5 bases; junction bases outside the gene matches: 3. This CDR3 has 12 amino acids. The CDR3 coding sequence is TGCAGCGTTGAGGTCAGGGGGTATGGCTACACCTTC. Its protein product is CSVEVRGYGYTF.

This clonotype was seen repeatedly, ten times or more. The chain uses TRBV2 and TRBJ2-7; D is possibly TRBD1 (6 bases). Trimming stripped 4 bases from V and 2 bases from J, with 9 bases between. The CDR3 runs to 13 residues. Germline V CDR1 and CDR2: SNHLY, FYNNEI. The CDR3 region is CASSGDNPYEQYF. The CDR3 DNA reads as TGTGCCAGCAGTGGGGACAATCCCTACGAGCAGTACTTC.

There are a few counts of this clonotype. This chain joins TRBV27 and TRBJ1-5; possible D gene TRBD1, 5 bases. The CDR3 consists of 13 residues. From germline, CDR1 is MNHEY and CDR2 SMNVEV (reference sequence). V lost 5 bases to trimming and J lost 5 bases, with 10 bases between them. CDR3 amino acids: CASSRDRDQPQHF. CDR3 DNA sequence: TGTGCCAGCAGTCGGGACCGAGATCAGCCCCAGCATTTT.

The CDR3 loop is CASTPWDSGFSYNEQFF. The CDR3 DNA follows: TGTGCCAGCACCCCGTGGGATAGCGGGTTTTCCTACAATGAGCAGTTCTTC. The gene calls are TRBV7-6 and TRBJ2-1; TRBD2 matches 7 bases. The length of the CDR3 is 17 residues. J was trimmed by 1 base and V by 7 bases; bases with no gene match: 13. Looked up from germline, CDR1 is SGHVS and CDR2 is FNYEAQ.

The J gene is TRBJ1-1, the V gene TRBV28; D unresolved. Germline CDR1 is MDHEN and CDR2 is SYDVKM. V lost 3 bases, J lost 2 bases, and 16 bases lay in between. The CDR3 sequence is 16 residues long. CDR3 sequence (DNA): TGTGCCAGCAGTTTGAGTACAGTCAGACCTAACACTGAAGCTTTCTTT. Translated, it gives CASSLSTVRPNTEAFF.

The CDR3 DNA is TGTGCCAGCAGCTCTCTTAGGAATGAGCAGTTCTTC. Translated, it gives CASSSLRNEQFF. This chain uses TRBV13 with TRBJ2-1; D gene uncertain. Germline values: CDR1 PRHDT, CDR2 FYEKMQ (reference sequence). V was clipped by 4 bases and J by 7 bases, with 8 bases between them. The CDR3 runs to 12 residues.

This clonotype was counted at least ten times. The genes are TRBV13 and TRBJ1-1; TRBD1 might be the D (6 bases). Between the trimmed V and J ends, which lost 5 bases and 9 bases, there was a span of 10 bases. The germline gives CDR1 PRHDT, CDR2 FYEKMQ (reference sequence). This CDR3 is 11 amino acids long. CDR3 in DNA: TGTGCCAGCAGCCTCCAGGGGAAAGCTTTCTTT. This gives the protein CASSLQGKAFF.

This clonotype was seen many times. The chain is built from TRBV4-2 and TRBJ1-2; 12 nucleotides line up with TRBD1. The CDR3 is made up of 16 amino acids. V was pared by 0 bases and J by 2 bases, with 1 base of the junction left unmatched. The germline gives CDR1 LGHNA, CDR2 YNFKEQ. CDR3: CASSQEGTGGNYGYTF. DNA for the CDR3: TGTGCCAGCAGCCAAGAGGGGACAGGGGGCAACTATGGCTACACCTTC.

This clonotype has only a few counts. The junction shows a germline mismatch at one end, possibly a read error. This chain joins TRBV20-1 and TRBJ2-7; tentative D call: TRBD2 (5 bases). CDR1 is DFQATT, CDR2 SNEGSKA, per germline (reference sequence). CDR3 size: 12 residues. The CDR3 DNA reads TGCAGTGCCAGAGGGCGGAACTACGAGCAGTACTTC. Amino acids: CSARGRNYEQYF.

There are a few counts of this clonotype. This chain links TRBV28 with TRBJ1-5; no reliable D call. V was clipped by 4 bases and J by 0 bases, with 4 bases between them. CDR3 size: 13 residues. Germline CDR1 reads MDHEN; CDR2 reads SYDVKM. This CDR3 reads CASSSNSNQPQHF. The CDR3 nucleotides are TGTGCCAGCAGTTCCAATAGCAATCAGCCCCAGCATTTT.

The chain couples TRBV7-2 to TRBJ2-7; D uncertain. V lost 1 base, J lost 1 base, and 11 bases lay in between. Germline V gene data show CDR1 as SGHTA and CDR2 as FQGNSA. CDR3 length: 15 amino acids. CDR3 nucleotide sequence: TGTGCCAGCAGCTTAGTCCGGCAGGCTTCCTACGAGCAGTACTTC. Residues: CASSLVRQASYEQYF.

The chain is built from TRBV29-1 and TRBJ1-2; 9 nucleotides align to TRBD1. Germline V lookup: CDR1 SQVTM, CDR2 ANQGSEA. V shed 6 bases and J 2 bases; nucleotides not matched to a gene: 4. CDR3 length equals 13 residues. The CDR3 here is CSVRDRGNYGYTF. As DNA, the CDR3 is TGCAGCGTACGAGACAGGGGGAACTATGGCTACACCTTC.

This clonotype was observed a few times. The chain carries TRBV6-6 and TRBJ1-1, with D unresolved. Between the trimmed V and J ends, which lost 0 bases and 1 base, there was a span of 3 bases. This CDR3 is built from 13 residues. The germline CDR1 and CDR2 sequences are MNHNY and SVGAGI (reference sequence). In DNA form, the CDR3 reads TGTGCCAGCAGTTACTCCCAGAACACTGAAGCTTTCTTT. Its protein product is CASSYSQNTEAFF.

The genes are TRBV6-2 or TRBV6-3 and TRBJ1-2; D is unclear. The CDR3 spans 17 residues. Trimming shortened V by 7 bases and J by 5 bases, and 26 bases separated the two germline ends. Per the germline V gene, CDR1 is MNHEY and CDR2 is SVGEGT. This CDR3 reads CASTQPEGSLLPYGYTF. The CDR3 bases are TGTGCCAGCACCCAGCCAGAGGGTTCTTTGTTGCCATATGGCTACACCTTC.

This clonotype was counted between two and nine times. The V call is TRBV29-1, the J call TRBJ1-1, with D unresolved. The CDR3 runs to 13 residues. Germline-derived CDR1 and CDR2 are SQVTM and ANQGSEA. Trimming removed 6 bases from V and 4 bases from J, with 15 bases in between. CDR3 amino acids: CSVDNPGGTEAFF. The CDR3 DNA reads TGCAGCGTCGACAATCCAGGAGGCACTGAAGCTTTCTTT.

The table lists this clonotype with many counts. The chain is built from TRBV29-1 and TRBJ2-3; D uncertain. Deletions cut 5 bases from V and 0 bases from J, with 3 bases between. The CDR3 covers 11 residues. From germline, CDR1 is SQVTM and CDR2 ANQGSEA. The CDR3 DNA reads TGCAGCGTTAGCAGCACAGATACGCAGTATTTT. Amino acids: CSVSSTDTQYF.

This clonotype was recorded many times. The chain uses TRBV29-1 and TRBJ1-1; D gene uncertain. Germline V gene lookup returns CDR1 SQVTM and CDR2 ANQGSEA. Trimming left V 3 bases short and J 3 bases short, with 8 bases between. This CDR3 has 12 amino acids. Written as DNA, the CDR3 is TGCAGCGTTGAGTCGATGGACACTGAAGCTTTCTTT. This gives the protein CSVESMDTEAFF.

The table lists this clonotype with a few counts. V and J are TRBV18 and TRBJ1-1; 10 nucleotides line up with TRBD1. V lost 0 bases, J lost 4 bases, and 5 bases stayed unmatched. Per the germline V gene, CDR1 is KGHSH and CDR2 is LQKENI. The CDR3 consists of 16 residues. The CDR3 DNA reads as TGTGCCAGCTCACCACCCGGGACAGGGGTTGTCACTGAAGCTTTCTTT. Amino acid sequence: CASSPPGTGVVTEAFF.

The chain links TRBV10-3 to TRBJ1-6, with a tentative D call TRBD1 (5 bases). This CDR3 spans 12 amino acids. Germline values: CDR1 ENHRY, CDR2 SYGVKD. V gave up 3 bases and J gave up 9 bases, with 6 bases separating them. The CDR3 reads CAISERGSPLHF. The CDR3 nucleotides are TGTGCCATCAGTGAAAGGGGTTCACCCCTCCACTTT.

The V gene is TRBV5-1, the J gene TRBJ2-1, with TRBD2 matching 11 bases. The germline V gene encodes CDR1 SGHRS and CDR2 YFSETQ. The V gene end was trimmed by 0 bases and the J gene end by 0 bases; junction bases not matched to a gene: 2. This CDR3 has 17 amino acids. As DNA, the CDR3 is TGCGCCAGCAGCTTGGGCGGGACTAGCGGCTCCTACAATGAGCAGTTCTTC. This encodes CASSLGGTSGSYNEQFF.

This clonotype has a handful of counts. The rearrangement links TRBV5-1 to TRBJ2-2; 7 nucleotides align to TRBD1. The CDR3 sequence is 15 residues long. The germline CDR1 and CDR2 sequences are SGHRS and YFSETQ. V dropped 6 bases and J dropped 5; count of bases not matched to a gene: 10. The CDR3 coding sequence is TGCGCCAGCAACTCCGGACAGGTCTTGACCGGGGAGCTGTTTTTT. Translation gives CASNSGQVLTGELFF.

The sample holds a few counts of this clonotype. The chain joins TRBV7-3 to TRBJ2-2; D is possibly TRBD1 (7 bases). Germline V CDR1 and CDR2: SGHTA, FQGTGA. This CDR3 has 15 residues. Deletions cut 5 bases from V and 0 bases from J, with 10 bases between. The DNA for the CDR3 is TGTGCCAGCAGCGCGGGACAGCCGAACACCGGGGAGCTGTTTTTT. It specifies CASSAGQPNTGELFF.

The chain carries TRBV20-1 and TRBJ2-1; D call uncertain. CDR3 length: 12 amino acids. Trimming shortened V by 3 bases and J by 2 bases, and 5 bases separated the two germline ends. Germline CDR1 and CDR2: DFQATT and SNEGSKA (reference sequence). The CDR3 DNA follows: TGCAGTGCTAGCGACACCTACAATGAGCAGTTCTTC. This sequence encodes CSASDTYNEQFF.

CDR3 residues: CASSVTGPNTGELFF. The CDR3 nucleotides read TGTGCCAGCAGCGTGACAGGACCGAACACCGGGGAGCTGTTTTTT. V gene TRBV5-4 combines with J gene TRBJ2-2; a weak D match, TRBD1 (6 bases). Trimming stripped 4 bases from V and 0 bases from J, with 10 bases between. Looked up from germline, CDR1 is SGHNT and CDR2 is YYREEE (reference sequence). The length of the CDR3 is 15 residues.

This clonotype was counted only a few times. J is TRBJ2-7 and V is TRBV18, with TRBD2 matching over 13 bases. V trimming: 8 bases; J trimming: 4 bases; junction bases outside the gene matches: 5. Germline assignment: CDR1 KGHSH and CDR2 LQKENI. CDR3 length: 14 amino acids. DNA of the CDR3: TGTGCCAGCACAGGGACTAGCGGGACGTACGAGCAGTACTTC. Translating gives CASTGTSGTYEQYF.

The chain couples TRBV18 to TRBJ1-6; 7 bases fit TRBD1. The CDR3 runs 13 residues. Germline V gene lookup returns CDR1 KGHSH and CDR2 LQKENI. The V gene end was trimmed by 4 bases and the J gene end by 10 bases; junction bases not matched to a gene: 4. The CDR3 DNA is TGTGCCAGCTCACTAAGACAGGGATCACCCCTCCACTTT. This encodes CASSLRQGSPLHF.